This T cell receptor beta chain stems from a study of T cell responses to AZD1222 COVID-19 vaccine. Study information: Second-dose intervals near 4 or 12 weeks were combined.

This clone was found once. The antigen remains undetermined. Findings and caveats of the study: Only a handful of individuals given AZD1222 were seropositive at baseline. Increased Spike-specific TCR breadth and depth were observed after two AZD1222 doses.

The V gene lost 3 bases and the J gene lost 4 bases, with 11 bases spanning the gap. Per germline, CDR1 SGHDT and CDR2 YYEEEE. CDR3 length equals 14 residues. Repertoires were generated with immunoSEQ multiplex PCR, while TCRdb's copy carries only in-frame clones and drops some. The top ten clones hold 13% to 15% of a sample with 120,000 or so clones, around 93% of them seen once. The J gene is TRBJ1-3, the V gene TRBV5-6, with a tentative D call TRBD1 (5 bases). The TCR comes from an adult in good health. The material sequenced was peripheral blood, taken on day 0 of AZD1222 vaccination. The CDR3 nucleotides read TGTGCCAGCAGCTCCCCAGGGTTAGGAAACACCATATATTTT. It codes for CASSSPGLGNTIYF. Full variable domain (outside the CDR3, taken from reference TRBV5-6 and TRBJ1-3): DAGVTQSPTHLIKTRGQQVTLRCSPKSGHDTVSWYQQALGQGPQFIFQYYEEEERQRGNFPDRFSGHQFPNYSSELNVNALLLGDSALYLCASSSPGLGNTIYFGEGSWLTVV.